This TCR beta chain was sequenced for a study of somatic mutations in cytotoxic T cells in rheumatoid arthritis (dated by TCRdb to about 2017). Concerning the study at large: A FACSAria II or Sony SH800 was used to flow-sort some V beta antibody-stained T-cell populations at nearly 100% purity, and TCRB sequencing was also done on sorted V beta1+ cells. In newly diagnosed rheumatoid arthritis without treatment, the study examined if expanded CD8+ T-cell clones harbor somatic mutations, relying on TCRB deep sequencing to characterize clonality. Median age was essentially the same in the patient group and the control group. TCRB deep sequencing was performed for approximately 60 rheumatoid arthritis patients and roughly 20 healthy controls. Beyond this particular receptor, the publication reports: The expanded CD8+ clones had unknown antigen targets, and not appearing in virus-specific databases did not rule out that they were virus-specific. An increase of CD8+ clonality with age was seen in patients (Spearman r ~ 0.49) but not in healthy controls. The slight underrepresentation of TRBV07 in patients was not corrected for multiple comparisons. The largest CD8+ clone made up more than 20% of CD8+ cells in about an eighth of the 65 patients, and blood and synovial fluid shared several identical CD8+ TCRB sequences. There was no significant difference in CD8+ T-cell clonality between rheumatoid arthritis patients and age-matched healthy controls.

The germline V gene (reference sequence) provides CDR1 SEHNR and CDR2 FQNEAQ. V gives up 5 bases and J gives up 5 bases, and the segment between their germline ends measures 9 bases. From its cysteine to its phenylalanine, the CDR3 spans 12 amino acids. CDR3 DNA is the only sequence kept; it has 36 bases, read in frame from the first base. Sequencing of TCRB CDR3 was done on genomic DNA with the immunoSEQ assay. On the authors' methods: Nothing other than productive TCRB rearrangements was included in the analyses. Defining a clone by its unique TCRB CDR3 sequence, the study calculated clonality as a productive clonality index derived from Shannon entropy. Repertoire overlap between two samples was calculated from the template counts of each clone relative to total templates per sample. V-gene usage measured by flow cytometry correlated with TCRB sequencing V-gene usage, with a Spearman r of around 0.59. Not all clones reach the TCRdb copy of this immuneACCESS table, which keeps in-frame sequences only. Checked studies attribute under half of the gap to unresolved V genes and leave the rest unexplained. Clone size and the V and J calls come from that table; the DNA yielded D and trimming. Across this sample there are around 24,000 clones, with 82% seen only once. In total, the top ten clones hold about 5.2% of the sample.

With a median age of 56 years (range about 21-70) and roughly 60% female, the healthy controls consisted of about 20 blood donors whose buffy coats were used. Positive magnetic bead selection on an AutoMACS was used to isolate CD4+ and CD8+ cells, with flow cytometry used to check purity. Peripheral blood mononuclear cells were isolated by Ficoll-Paque PLUS density gradient separation. DNA from CD4-enriched, CD8-enriched or PBMC samples was extracted using Nucleospin Tissue or Tissue XS kits and then quantified on a Qubit 2.0 fluorometer. This clone was seen only a few times. Its antigen is not yet known. One base away there is no much larger clone; base qualities are not given.

This clonotype was obtained from a man between 50 and 59 years old in good health. What was sequenced was CD8+ T cells sorted from blood. Recombination joined TRBV7-9 with TRBJ1-1; a tentative D match to TRBD1 spans 5 bases. The CDR3 loop reads CASSHGGTEAFF. DNA sequence: TGTGCCAGCAGCCATGGGGGGACTGAAGCTTTCTTT. The CDR3, completed at both ends by the reference TRBV7-9 and TRBJ1-1 genes, gives the full variable domain DTGVSQNPRHKITKRGQNVTFRCDPISEHNRLYWYRQTLGQGPEFLTYFQNEAQLEKSRLLSDRFSAERPKGSFSTLEIQRTEQGDSAMYLCASSHGGTEAFFGQGTRLTVV.